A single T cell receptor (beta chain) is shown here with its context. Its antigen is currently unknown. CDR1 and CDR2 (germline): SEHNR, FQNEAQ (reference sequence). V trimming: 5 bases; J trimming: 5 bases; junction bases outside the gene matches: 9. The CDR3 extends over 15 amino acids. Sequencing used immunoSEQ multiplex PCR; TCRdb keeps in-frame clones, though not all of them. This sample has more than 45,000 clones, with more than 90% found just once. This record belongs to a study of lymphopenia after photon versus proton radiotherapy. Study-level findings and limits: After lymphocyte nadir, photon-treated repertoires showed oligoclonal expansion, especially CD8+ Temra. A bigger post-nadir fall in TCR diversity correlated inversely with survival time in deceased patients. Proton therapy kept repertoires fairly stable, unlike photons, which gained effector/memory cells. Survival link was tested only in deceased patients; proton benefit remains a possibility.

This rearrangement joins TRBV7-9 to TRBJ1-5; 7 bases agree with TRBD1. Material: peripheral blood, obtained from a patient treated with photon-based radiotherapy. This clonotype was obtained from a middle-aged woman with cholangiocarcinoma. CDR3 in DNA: TGTGCCAGCAGCACCGCGGACGACAGGGATCAGCCCCAGCATTTT. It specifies CASSTADDRDQPQHF.